These 22 T cell receptor beta chains share one sample of origin, sequenced in a study of T cell responses to AZD1222 COVID-19 vaccine. Clones were read by immunoSEQ multiplex PCR, and TCRdb kept only the in-frame ones, dropping some. The sample lists 30,000 to 35,000 clones, roughly 90% occurring once. This specimen was peripheral blood, taken on day 0 of AZD1222 vaccination. Every receptor here comes from an adult in good health.

The chain joins TRBV28 to TRBJ1-2, with 8 nucleotides matching TRBD1. CDR1 is MDHEN, CDR2 SYDVKM, per germline. After removal of 5 bases from V and 8 bases from J, the junction contained 7 bases not matched to a gene. The length of the CDR3 is 13 residues. The CDR3 DNA follows: TGTGCCAGCAGTCTCAGGGGGCTAGGAGGCTACACCTTC. Residues: CASSLRGLGGYTF.

V usage is TRBV18 and J usage is TRBJ1-5; D perhaps matches TRBD1 (5 bases). Germline V lookup: CDR1 KGHSH, CDR2 LQKENI. Trimming removed 5 bases from V and 4 bases from J, with 12 bases in between. The CDR3 is made up of 14 amino acids. DNA for the CDR3: TGTGCCAGCTCAGCCGGGGACGGGAATCAGCCCCAGCATTTT. This codes for CASSAGDGNQPQHF.

The rearrangement uses TRBV15 and TRBJ1-2, with 8 bases fitting TRBD1. Trimming at V came to 0 bases and at J to 7 bases, leaving 10 bases not matched to a gene. Germline V gives CDR1 LNHNV, CDR2 YYDKDF (reference sequence). The CDR3 is 16 residues long. In DNA, the CDR3 is TGTGCCACCAGCAGAGATAGGGCAGGGGGCGGGAGTGGCTACACCTTC. It encodes CATSRDRAGGGSGYTF.

The chain is built from TRBV4-1 and TRBJ1-1; 9 nucleotides match TRBD1. Germline-derived CDR1 and CDR2 are MGHRA and YSYEKL. The length of the CDR3 is 15 residues. The J segment lost 3 bases and the V segment lost 2 bases, leaving 4 bases of the junction unmatched. The DNA for the CDR3 is TGCGCCAGCAGCCAACCGGACAGGGGCGACACTGAAGCTTTCTTT. As protein: CASSQPDRGDTEAFF.

This clone is a singleton in its sample. The chain employs TRBV25-1 and TRBJ2-5; D not certain. This CDR3 comprises 16 residues. Germline CDR1 reads MGHDK; CDR2 reads SYGVNS. V lost 3 bases and J lost 0, with 14 bases in between. The CDR3 coding sequence is TGTGCCAGCAGTGATGGTTTAGCCGGGTACCAAGAGACCCAGTACTTC. Protein sequence: CASSDGLAGYQETQYF.

V gene TRBV10-3 combines with J gene TRBJ1-2; the D is unclear. CDR1 is ENHRY, CDR2 SYGVKD, per germline. The CDR3 is 15 amino acids. Between the trimmed V and J ends, which lost 0 bases and 8 bases, there was a span of 16 bases. The DNA for the CDR3 is TGTGCCATCAGTGAGTCCGTAACCCGCGGAAGAGGCTACACCTTC. Translated, it gives CAISESVTRGRGYTF.

The chain combines TRBV14 with TRBJ1-5; D gene unclear. The CDR3 has 13 residues. Germline loops: CDR1 SGHDN, CDR2 FVKESK. V lost 1 base and J 3 bases, leaving 4 bases between the germline ends. The CDR3 DNA follows: TGTGCCAGCAGCCAAGGGGTCAATCAGCCCCAGCATTTT. It encodes CASSQGVNQPQHF.

This clone occurred once. V and J are TRBV6-6 and TRBJ1-2; the match to TRBD1 covers 8 bases. The CDR3 is made up of 14 amino acids. Germline V gene data show CDR1 as MNHNY and CDR2 as SVGAGI (reference sequence). J gave up 6 bases and V 4 bases, and 7 bases lay outside the gene matches. CDR3 nucleotide sequence: TGTGCCAGCAGTTCCAGGGGGCGCAAGGATGGCTACACCTTC. Its protein product is CASSSRGRKDGYTF.

The chain combines TRBV23-1 with TRBJ2-7; the D is unclear. TRBV23-1 is an ORF for which the function is uncertain. The CDR3 loop spans 10 amino acids. With 10 bases removed from V and 2 bases from J, the gap between germline ends came to 6 bases. CDR3 protein: CANTPYEQYF. The CDR3 DNA reads TGCGCCAACACACCCTACGAGCAGTACTTC.

This chain uses TRBV6-5 with TRBJ1-1; 7 nucleotides line up with TRBD1. The CDR3 has 14 amino acids. The germline gives CDR1 MNHEY, CDR2 SVGAGI. V lost 8 bases, J lost 0 bases, and 6 bases stayed unmatched. In DNA, the CDR3 is TGTGCCAGCGGAATACAGGGGATGAACACTGAAGCTTTCTTT. As protein: CASGIQGMNTEAFF.

The chain joins TRBV6-2 or TRBV6-3 to TRBJ2-1, with TRBD1 matching over 9 bases. The V gene end was trimmed by 5 bases and the J gene end by 4 bases; junction bases not matched to a gene: 6. The CDR3 sequence is 15 residues long. Per germline, CDR1 MNHEY and CDR2 SVGEGT. This CDR3 is CASSAGTGTYNEQFF. For the CDR3, the DNA is TGTGCCAGCAGTGCCGGGACAGGGACGTACAATGAGCAGTTCTTC.

The rearrangement uses TRBV6-5 and TRBJ1-2; D is unclear. CDR3 length: 13 amino acids. Trimming cost V 5 bases and J 4 bases, with 11 bases left between them. Germline V gene sequence: CDR1 MNHEY, CDR2 SVGAGI. Written as DNA, the CDR3 is TGTGCCAGCAGTACCCGGTTAGGCTATGGCTACACCTTC. Amino acids: CASSTRLGYGYTF.

This clone was counted between two and nine times. The chain is built from TRBV4-1 and TRBJ1-5, with D unresolved. The V gene's germline CDR1 is MGHRA and CDR2 YSYEKL. Trimming took off 4 bases at V and 7 bases at J, with 17 bases between the two ends. CDR3 size: 15 residues. The CDR3 spells CASSRSTGYSQPQHF. CDR3 coding DNA: TGCGCCAGCAGCCGTTCGACGGGGTACAGCCAGCCCCAGCATTTT.

The rearrangement links TRBV11-2 to TRBJ1-4; D not resolved. The CDR3 contains 13 residues. Germline CDR1 reads SGHAT; CDR2 reads FQNNGV. V was shortened by 4 bases and J by 10 bases, with 13 bases between the two germline ends. The CDR3, as DNA: TGTGCCAGCAGCTCATCGGAGGTTGGAAAACTGTTTTTT. Protein: CASSSSEVGKLFF.

The rearrangement joins TRBV4-3 to TRBJ2-2, with D uncertain. There are 16 residues in the CDR3. Germline values: CDR1 LGHNA, CDR2 YSLEER. V lost 0 bases, J lost 2 bases, and 10 bases lay in between. CDR3 DNA: TGCGCCAGCAGCCAAGATATAGGAAAAAACACCGGGGAGCTGTTTTTT. It is translated as CASSQDIGKNTGELFF.

The chain uses TRBV7-9 and TRBJ1-1; D is undetermined. The CDR3 extends over 14 amino acids. From germline, CDR1 is SEHNR and CDR2 FQNEAQ (reference sequence). The V end was cut by 1 base, the J end by 5 bases, with 11 bases between. The CDR3 loop reads CASSLGHIRTEAFF. The DNA for the CDR3 is TGTGCCAGCAGCTTAGGGCATATCCGAACTGAAGCTTTCTTT.

The V call is TRBV29-1, the J call TRBJ2-7; a weak D match, TRBD1 (5 bases). The CDR3 contains 13 residues. In germline, CDR1 is SQVTM, CDR2 ANQGSEA. V was cut by 4 bases and J by 2 bases, with 12 bases left in between. In DNA form, the CDR3 reads TGCAGCGTTGCCGTCCAGGACACCTACGAGCAGTACTTC. Translated: CSVAVQDTYEQYF.

The chain recombines TRBV30 with TRBJ1-3; D unclear. V was trimmed by 3 bases and J by 0 bases, leaving 9 bases between them. This CDR3 contains 14 residues. CDR1 and CDR2 (germline): GTSNPN, SVGIG (reference sequence). The CDR3 DNA reads as TGTGCCTGGAGCGGCGGGAGCTCTGGAAACACCATATATTTT. Protein product: CAWSGGSSGNTIYF.

The rearrangement joins TRBV5-1 to TRBJ2-1; TRBD2 matches 7 bases. After removal of 4 bases from V and 7 bases from J, the junction contained 11 bases not matched to a gene. The CDR3 is made up of 15 amino acids. Germline CDR1 and CDR2: SGHRS and YFSETQ. The CDR3 sequence: CASSLGGIAVNEQFF. The DNA of the CDR3 is TGCGCCAGCAGCCTGGGGGGGATAGCGGTTAATGAGCAGTTCTTC.

V usage is TRBV11-2 and J usage is TRBJ2-7; 9 nucleotides agree with TRBD2. V lost 5 bases to trimming and J lost 7 bases; unmatched junction nucleotides: 12. The CDR3 has 15 residues. Germline V lookup: CDR1 SGHAT, CDR2 FQNNGV. CDR3 nucleotide sequence: TGTGCCAGCAGCCATATCGGGACTAGCATCCGGGAGCAGTACTTC. Translation: CASSHIGTSIREQYF.

V gene TRBV18 combines with J gene TRBJ1-5; 8 nucleotides line up with TRBD1. CDR1 and CDR2 from the germline V gene are KGHSH and LQKENI. V dropped 8 bases and J dropped 6; count of bases not matched to a gene: 9. CDR3 length equals 14 residues. The CDR3 DNA reads TGTGCCAGCACGATAGGACAGGGCGGTCAGCCCCAGCATTTT. Its protein is CASTIGQGGQPQHF. Filled out from reference TRBV18 and TRBJ1-5, the complete variable domain reads NAGVMQNPRHLVRRRGQEARLRCSPMKGHSHVYWYRQLPEEGLKFMVYLQKENIIDESGMPKERFSAEFPKEGPSILRIQQVVRGDSAAYFCASTIGQGGQPQHFGDGTRLSIL.

The chain employs TRBV10-2 and TRBJ2-7, with TRBD1 matching 7 bases. The CDR3 runs 13 residues. V lost 8 bases, J lost 3 bases, and 7 bases stayed unmatched. Germline CDR1 WSHSY, CDR2 SAAADI. This CDR3 is CASGDTGVYEQYF. The CDR3 DNA reads TGCGCCAGCGGAGACACAGGGGTCTACGAGCAGTACTTC.